One and the same sample provided the 5 T cell receptor beta chains below, sequenced in a study of blood T cell repertoires in COVID-19. Method: immunoSEQ multiplex PCR; TCRdb's copy keeps in-frame clones and lacks some. Altogether fewer than 200,000 clones are present, 70% to 80% being singletons, with the ten largest covering roughly a sixth. Sample: PBMCs or T cells enriched from blood (not recorded which). All receptors derive from a woman between 50 and 59 years old who had recovered from COVID-19.

The chain recombines TRBV5-5 with TRBJ2-5; D call uncertain. V lost 5 bases, J lost 2 bases, and 16 bases lay in between. The CDR3 contains 15 residues. Germline CDR1 is SGHKS and CDR2 is YYEKEE (reference sequence). Here the CDR3 DNA reads TGTGCCAGCAGGATTCGGATTACTATACAAGAGACCCAGTACTTC. Translating it yields CASRIRITIQETQYF.

The gene calls are TRBV6-2 or TRBV6-3 and TRBJ1-1, with D perhaps matching TRBD1 (5 bases). V lost 2 bases and J lost 8, with 9 bases in between. Germline loops: CDR1 MNHEY, CDR2 SVGEGT. This CDR3 has 12 amino acids. The CDR3 DNA reads as TGTGCCAGCAGTTACCTACAGGCCGAAGCTTTCTTT. Its protein is CASSYLQAEAFF.

The chain joins TRBV12-3 or TRBV12-4 to TRBJ2-5; D remains unclear. CDR3 length equals 12 residues. Trimming cost V 6 bases and J 2 bases, with 7 bases left between them. CDR3 nucleotides: TGTGCCAGCAGCCCTCGTCAAGAGACCCAGTACTTC. Its protein is CASSPRQETQYF.

This clone was seen more than once but under ten times. This chain connects TRBV4-2 to TRBJ1-6; D not certain. Per germline, CDR1 LGHNA and CDR2 YNFKEQ. Trimming shortened V by 1 base and J by 5 bases, and 9 bases separated the two germline ends. The CDR3 has 15 amino acids. The CDR3 coding sequence is TGTGCCAGCAGCCAAGGCCGGGAAGATAATTCACCCCTCCACTTT. It encodes CASSQGREDNSPLHF.

A few counts support this clone. The gene calls are TRBV9 and TRBJ2-1; 9 bases map to TRBD2. V lost 0 bases, J lost 4 bases, and 8 bases stayed unmatched. The V gene's germline CDR1 is SGDLS and CDR2 YYNGEE. This CDR3 spans 17 amino acids. The CDR3, as DNA: TGTGCCAGCAGCGTAGCTACACGGGCGGGAGGGTACAATGAGCAGTTCTTC. Protein sequence: CASSVATRAGGYNEQFF.